This T cell receptor beta chain is drawn from a study of control samples from healthy donors and cancer patients. The CDR3 extends over 15 amino acids. Germline trimming cut 0 bases from V and 3 bases from J; bases unmatched to any gene: 2. Germline CDR1 and CDR2: KGHSY and FQNENV. This clone was counted a single time. Repertoires were generated with immunoSEQ multiplex PCR, while TCRdb's copy carries only in-frame clones and drops some. The data hold 70,000 to 80,000 clones, with 84% observed a single time. This chain uses TRBV16 with TRBJ2-3; the match to TRBD2 covers 8 bases. This clonotype was sampled from a man aged 50 to 60 in good health. The sample consisted of blood. CDR3 protein: CASSQSGLVTDTQYF. CDR3 DNA sequence: TGTGCCAGCAGCCAATCGGGACTAGTGACAGATACGCAGTATTTT.